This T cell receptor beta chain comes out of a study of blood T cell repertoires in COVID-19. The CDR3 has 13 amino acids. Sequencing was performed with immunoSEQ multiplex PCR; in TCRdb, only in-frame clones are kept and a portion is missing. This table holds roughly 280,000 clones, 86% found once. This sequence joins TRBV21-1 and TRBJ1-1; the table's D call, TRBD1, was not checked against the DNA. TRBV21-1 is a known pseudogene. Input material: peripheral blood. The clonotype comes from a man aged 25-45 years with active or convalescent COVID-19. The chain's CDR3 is CASSKADSTKAFF. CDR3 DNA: TGTGCCAGCAGCAAAGCCGACAGTACGAAAGCTTTCTTT.